Listed below are T cell receptor beta chains from one sample, sequenced in a study of T cells in Graves' hyperthyroidism and ophthalmopathy. TCRdb called the multiplex PCR reads again in MiXCR, with one record for every CDR3 protein. The data show roughly 520,000 distinct CDR3 sequences, roughly 25% seen once. Input material: blood. The receptor source for this set is a woman between 25 and 40 years old with Graves' ophthalmopathy. Each CDR3 is given with its conserved first and last residue. Each record gives: J gene, V gene, D gene, clone size, CDR3 protein, CDR3 DNA. D genes are given only for firm matches. The listing skips clone size in some rows; elsewhere it reads once, few, many or a size class.

J gene: TRBJ2-2; V gene: TRBV11-2; D gene: -; clone size: -; CDR3 protein: CASSFTAGTGELFF; CDR3 DNA: TGTGCCAGCAGCTTTACAGCTGGAACCGGGGAGCTGTTTTTT
J gene: TRBJ1-1; V gene: TRBV20-1; D gene: -; clone size: many; CDR3 protein: CSAPSREGTEAFF; CDR3 DNA: TGCAGTGCCCCATCCAGGGAGGGCACTGAAGCTTTCTTT
J gene: TRBJ1-2; V gene: TRBV12-3/TRBV12-4; D gene: -; clone size: many; CDR3 protein: CASSFGGSLSGYTF; CDR3 DNA: TGTGCCAGCAGTTTCGGCGGCTCTCTGAGCGGCTACACCTTC
J gene: TRBJ1-2; V gene: TRBV6-1; D gene: TRBD1; clone size: many; CDR3 protein: CASSGDRGRGYGYTF; CDR3 DNA: TGTGCCAGCAGTGGAGACAGGGGCCGAGGCTATGGCTACACCTTC
J gene: TRBJ1-2; V gene: TRBV6-1; D gene: TRBD1; clone size: many; CDR3 protein: CASSKTGSGGYTF; CDR3 DNA: TGTGCCAGCAGTAAGACAGGGTCCGGAGGCTACACCTTC
J gene: TRBJ1-1; V gene: TRBV20-1; D gene: -; clone size: many; CDR3 protein: CSARGPGSEAFF; CDR3 DNA: TGCAGTGCTAGGGGCCCAGGGTCTGAAGCTTTCTTT
J gene: TRBJ1-5; V gene: TRBV5-1; D gene: -; clone size: many; CDR3 protein: CASSLDSLGNQPQHF; CDR3 DNA: TGCGCCAGCAGCTTGGACAGCCTAGGCAATCAGCCCCAGCATTTT
J gene: TRBJ1-3; V gene: TRBV6-1; D gene: TRBD1; clone size: many; CDR3 protein: CASSEQVGQGGHTIYF; CDR3 DNA: TGTGCCAGCAGTGAACAGGTGGGACAGGGAGGACACACCATATATTTT
J gene: TRBJ1-2; V gene: TRBV5-1; D gene: TRBD1; clone size: few; CDR3 protein: CASRPTGQGYGYTF; CDR3 DNA: TGCGCCAGCAGACCAACGGGACAGGGATATGGCTACACCTTC
J gene: TRBJ1-2; V gene: TRBV7-2; D gene: TRBD1; clone size: many; CDR3 protein: CASPNTGGGYTF; CDR3 DNA: TGTGCCAGCCCCAACACAGGGGGAGGCTACACCTTC
J gene: TRBJ1-3; V gene: TRBV19; D gene: -; clone size: many; CDR3 protein: CASTTLGNTIYF; CDR3 DNA: TGTGCCAGTACCACCTTAGGAAACACCATATATTTT
J gene: TRBJ2-5; V gene: TRBV18; D gene: -; clone size: many; CDR3 protein: CASSRTDQETQYF; CDR3 DNA: TGTGCCAGCTCAAGGACAGATCAAGAGACCCAGTACTTC
J gene: TRBJ2-5; V gene: TRBV10-3; D gene: -; clone size: -; CDR3 protein: CAISESPGGETQYF; CDR3 DNA: TGTGCCATCAGTGAGTCCCCGGGTGGGGAGACCCAGTACTTC
J gene: TRBJ2-5; V gene: TRBV2; D gene: TRBD2; clone size: many; CDR3 protein: CASTHSGGRLETQYF; CDR3 DNA: TGTGCCAGCACCCACAGCGGGGGAAGGTTGGAGACCCAGTACTTC
J gene: TRBJ2-7; V gene: TRBV28; D gene: TRBD2; clone size: -; CDR3 protein: CASSSPSGRTYEQYF; CDR3 DNA: TGTGCCAGCAGTTCGCCTAGCGGGCGAACCTACGAGCAGTACTTC
J gene: TRBJ2-2; V gene: TRBV20-1; D gene: TRBD1; clone size: -; CDR3 protein: CSARDWPRGLTGELFF; CDR3 DNA: TGCAGTGCTAGAGACTGGCCCAGGGGGTTAACCGGGGAGCTGTTTTTT
J gene: TRBJ2-5; V gene: TRBV20-1; D gene: -; clone size: few; CDR3 protein: CSAEGRYF; CDR3 DNA: TGCAGTGCTGAGGGTCGGTACTTC
J gene: TRBJ1-2; V gene: TRBV20-1; D gene: -; clone size: -; CDR3 protein: CSARDQQGNGYTF; CDR3 DNA: TGCAGTGCTAGAGATCAACAGGGAAACGGCTACACCTTC
J gene: TRBJ1-2; V gene: TRBV6-2/TRBV6-3; D gene: TRBD1; clone size: many; CDR3 protein: CASSPSRPDRGRDYGYTF; CDR3 DNA: TGTGCCAGCAGCCCCAGCCGCCCAGACAGGGGGCGGGACTATGGCTACACCTTC
J gene: TRBJ2-3; V gene: TRBV6-1; D gene: -; clone size: many; CDR3 protein: CASSDSWASTDTQYF; CDR3 DNA: TGTGCCAGCAGTGATAGTTGGGCTAGCACAGATACGCAGTATTTT
J gene: TRBJ2-7; V gene: TRBV10-2; D gene: TRBD1; clone size: few; CDR3 protein: CASTLGTGGPYEQYF; CDR3 DNA: TGCGCCAGCACTCTCGGGACAGGGGGCCCCTACGAGCAGTACTTC
J gene: TRBJ1-1; V gene: TRBV12-3/TRBV12-4; D gene: -; clone size: few; CDR3 protein: CASSSYAEAFF; CDR3 DNA: TGTGCCAGCAGTTCTTATGCAGAAGCTTTCTTT
J gene: TRBJ1-5; V gene: TRBV15; D gene: -; clone size: many; CDR3 protein: CATSVPGDYQPQHF; CDR3 DNA: TGTGCCACCTCTGTACCCGGGGACTATCAGCCCCAGCATTTT
J gene: TRBJ1-5; V gene: TRBV6-2/TRBV6-3; D gene: -; clone size: many; CDR3 protein: CASSGTRSWNQPQHF; CDR3 DNA: TGTGCCAGCAGTGGGACACGTAGCTGGAATCAGCCCCAGCATTTT
J gene: TRBJ1-5; V gene: TRBV7-9; D gene: -; clone size: many; CDR3 protein: CASSLGLGGTSNQPQHF; CDR3 DNA: TGTGCCAGCAGCTTGGGCCTAGGTGGGACTAGCAATCAGCCCCAGCATTTT
J gene: TRBJ1-1; V gene: TRBV30; D gene: -; clone size: -; CDR3 protein: CAWSSVRGTDAFF; CDR3 DNA: TGTGCCTGGAGTTCGGTCCGAGGGACTGATGCTTTCTTT
J gene: TRBJ1-1; V gene: TRBV29-1; D gene: -; clone size: -; CDR3 protein: CSVQMQGIGDTEAFF; CDR3 DNA: TGCAGCGTTCAAATGCAGGGAATTGGAGACACTGAAGCTTTCTTT
J gene: TRBJ2-3; V gene: TRBV28; D gene: TRBD1; clone size: -; CDR3 protein: CASSPGTVTDTQYF; CDR3 DNA: TGTGCCAGCAGTCCAGGGACAGTCACAGATACGCAGTATTTT
J gene: TRBJ2-3; V gene: TRBV7-7; D gene: TRBD1; clone size: many; CDR3 protein: CASSATGGKDTQYF; CDR3 DNA: TGTGCTAGCAGCGCGACAGGGGGCAAAGATACGCAGTATTTT
J gene: TRBJ2-7; V gene: TRBV27; D gene: TRBD2; clone size: -; CDR3 protein: CASSLGLAGKRDEQYF; CDR3 DNA: TGTGCCAGCAGTTTAGGGCTAGCGGGAAAAAGGGACGAGCAGTACTTC
J gene: TRBJ2-7; V gene: TRBV20-1; D gene: TRBD2; clone size: -; CDR3 protein: CSAVGLAGSSYEQYF; CDR3 DNA: TGCAGTGCGGTCGGACTAGCGGGAAGCTCCTACGAGCAGTACTTC